Included here is one T cell receptor (beta chain) sequence, with context. Primers used in a second PCR of about 6 to 11 cycles were a sample-barcoded 5' primer and a J-beta primer mix. TCRdb itself ran the 5' RACE reads through MiXCR, one entry per CDR3 protein. This table has about 1,500,000 distinct CDR3 sequences, approximately 42% appearing once. This entry is derived from a study of blood T cells in healthy people across ages. The CDR3 sequence is 15 residues long. Germline V gives CDR1 SGHTA, CDR2 FQGNSA. The chain is built from TRBV7-2 and TRBJ2-1; D is undetermined. TRBJ2-7 matches the DNA end more closely, so the J call is doubtful. The clonotype was recovered from a woman between 18 and 29 years old in good health. What was sequenced was blood. CDR3: CASSLSGLPYNEQYF. The CDR3 nucleotides are TGTGCCAGCAGCTTATCGGGCCTACCATACAATGAGCAGTACTTC.